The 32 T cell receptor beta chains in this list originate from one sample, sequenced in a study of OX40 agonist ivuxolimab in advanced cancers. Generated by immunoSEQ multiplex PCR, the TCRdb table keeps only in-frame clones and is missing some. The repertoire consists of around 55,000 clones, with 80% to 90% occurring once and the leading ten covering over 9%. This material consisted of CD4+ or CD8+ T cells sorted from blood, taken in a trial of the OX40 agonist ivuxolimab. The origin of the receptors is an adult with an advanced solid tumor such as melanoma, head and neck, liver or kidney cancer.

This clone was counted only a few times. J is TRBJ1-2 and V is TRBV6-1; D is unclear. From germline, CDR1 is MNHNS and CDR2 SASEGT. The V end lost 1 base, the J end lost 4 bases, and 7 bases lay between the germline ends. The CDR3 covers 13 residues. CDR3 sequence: CASSEGVFYGYTF. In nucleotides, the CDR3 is TGTGCCAGCAGTGAAGGGGTATTCTATGGCTACACCTTC.

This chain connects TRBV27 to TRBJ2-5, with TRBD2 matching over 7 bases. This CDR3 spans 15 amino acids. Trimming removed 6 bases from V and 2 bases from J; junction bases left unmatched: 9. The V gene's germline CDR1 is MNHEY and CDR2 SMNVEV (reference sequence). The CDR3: CASRSASGLQETQYF. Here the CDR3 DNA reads TGTGCCAGCAGATCAGCTAGCGGTCTTCAAGAGACCCAGTACTTC.

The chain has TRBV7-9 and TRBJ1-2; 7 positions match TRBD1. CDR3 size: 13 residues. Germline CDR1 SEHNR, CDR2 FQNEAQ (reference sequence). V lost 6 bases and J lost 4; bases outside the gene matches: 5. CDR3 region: CASRGGGSYGYTF. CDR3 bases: TGTGCCAGCAGGGGAGGGGGCAGCTATGGCTACACCTTC.

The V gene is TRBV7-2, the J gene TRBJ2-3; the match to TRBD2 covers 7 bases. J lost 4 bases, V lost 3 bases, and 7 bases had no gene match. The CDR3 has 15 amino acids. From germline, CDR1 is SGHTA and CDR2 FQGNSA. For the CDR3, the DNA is TGTGCCAGCAGCTTGTTTAGCGGGTGCTCAGATACGCAGTATTTT. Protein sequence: CASSLFSGCSDTQYF.

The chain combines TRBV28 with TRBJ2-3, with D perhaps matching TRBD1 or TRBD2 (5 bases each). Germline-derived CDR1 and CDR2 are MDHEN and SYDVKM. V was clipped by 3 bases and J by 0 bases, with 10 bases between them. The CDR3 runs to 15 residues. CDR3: CASSLGESSTDTQYF. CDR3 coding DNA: TGTGCCAGCAGTTTGGGGGAAAGTAGCACAGATACGCAGTATTTT.

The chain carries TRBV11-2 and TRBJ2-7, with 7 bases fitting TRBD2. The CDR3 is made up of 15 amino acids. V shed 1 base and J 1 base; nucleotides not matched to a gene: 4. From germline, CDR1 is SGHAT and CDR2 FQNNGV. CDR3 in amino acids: CASSLGASGSYEQYV. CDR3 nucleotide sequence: TGTGCCAGCAGCTTAGGGGCTAGCGGATCCTACGAGCAGTACGTC.

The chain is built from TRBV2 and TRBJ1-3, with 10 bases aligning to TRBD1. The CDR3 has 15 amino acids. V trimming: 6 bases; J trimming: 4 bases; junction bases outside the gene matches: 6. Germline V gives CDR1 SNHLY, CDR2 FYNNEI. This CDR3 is CASRAGTGVGNTIYF. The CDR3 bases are TGTGCCAGCAGAGCCGGGACAGGGGTCGGAAACACCATATATTTT.

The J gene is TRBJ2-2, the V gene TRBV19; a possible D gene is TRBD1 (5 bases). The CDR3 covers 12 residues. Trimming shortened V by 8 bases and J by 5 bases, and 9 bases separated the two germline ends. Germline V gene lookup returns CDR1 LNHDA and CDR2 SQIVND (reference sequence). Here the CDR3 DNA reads TGTGCCAGTCTCCAGGGTACCGGGGAGCTGTTTTTT. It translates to CASLQGTGELFF.

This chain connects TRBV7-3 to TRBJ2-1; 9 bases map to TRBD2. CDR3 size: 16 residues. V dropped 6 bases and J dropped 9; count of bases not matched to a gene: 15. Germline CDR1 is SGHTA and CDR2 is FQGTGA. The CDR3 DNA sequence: TGTGCCAGCAGTCAGCCTTTAGCGGGAGAATCTGGTGAGCAGTTCTTC. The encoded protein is CASSQPLAGESGEQFF.

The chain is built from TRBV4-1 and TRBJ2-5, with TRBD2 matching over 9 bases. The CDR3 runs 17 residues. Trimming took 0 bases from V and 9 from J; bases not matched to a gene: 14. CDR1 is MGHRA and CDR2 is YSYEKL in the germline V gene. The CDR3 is CASSQEPPGLAPGSQYF. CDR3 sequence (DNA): TGCGCCAGCAGCCAAGAGCCGCCGGGACTAGCCCCAGGGTCCCAGTACTTC.

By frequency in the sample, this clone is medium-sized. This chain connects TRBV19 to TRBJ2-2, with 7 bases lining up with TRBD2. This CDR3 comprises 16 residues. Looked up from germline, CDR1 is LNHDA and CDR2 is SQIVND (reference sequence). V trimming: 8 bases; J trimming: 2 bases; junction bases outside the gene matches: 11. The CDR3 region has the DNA TGTGCCAGTCGGCGGGAGCCATACGACAACACCGGGGAGCTGTTTTTT. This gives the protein CASRREPYDNTGELFF.

The CDR3 sequence: CSAPGEGLAGRNEQFF. CDR3 coding DNA: TGCAGCGCCCCCGGGGAGGGGTTAGCGGGACGGAATGAGCAGTTCTTC. V and J are TRBV29-1 and TRBJ2-1, with 8 positions matching TRBD2. With V trimmed by 7 bases and J by 7 bases, 18 bases remained unmatched. The CDR3 is 16 residues long. Germline assignment: CDR1 SQVTM and CDR2 ANQGSEA.

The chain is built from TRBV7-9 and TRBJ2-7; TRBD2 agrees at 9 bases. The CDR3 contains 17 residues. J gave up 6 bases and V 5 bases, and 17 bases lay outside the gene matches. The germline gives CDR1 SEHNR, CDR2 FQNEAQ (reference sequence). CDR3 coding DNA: TGTGCCAGCAGCCCCTGGGAAGCGGGAGGCCCGGGAGGCGAGCAGTACTTC. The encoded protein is CASSPWEAGGPGGEQYF. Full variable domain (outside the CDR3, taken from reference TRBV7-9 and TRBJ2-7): DTGVSQNPRHKITKRGQNVTFRCDPISEHNRLYWYRQTLGQGPEFLTYFQNEAQLEKSRLLSDRFSAERPKGSFSTLEIQRTEQGDSAMYLCASSPWEAGGPGGEQYFGPGTRLTVT.

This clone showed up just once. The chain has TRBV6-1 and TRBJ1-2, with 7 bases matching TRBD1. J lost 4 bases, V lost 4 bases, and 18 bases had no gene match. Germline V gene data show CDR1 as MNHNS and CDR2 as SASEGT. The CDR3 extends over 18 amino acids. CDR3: CASSGYRGVDPGAYGYTF. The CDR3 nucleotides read TGTGCCAGCAGTGGATACAGGGGTGTCGACCCCGGGGCCTATGGCTACACCTTC.

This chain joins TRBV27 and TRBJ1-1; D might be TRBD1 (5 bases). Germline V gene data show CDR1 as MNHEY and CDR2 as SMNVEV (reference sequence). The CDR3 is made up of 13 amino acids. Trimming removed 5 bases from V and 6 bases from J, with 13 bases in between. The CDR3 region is CASSRGAFSEAFF. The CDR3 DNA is TGTGCCAGCAGTCGAGGGGCGTTTTCTGAAGCTTTCTTT.

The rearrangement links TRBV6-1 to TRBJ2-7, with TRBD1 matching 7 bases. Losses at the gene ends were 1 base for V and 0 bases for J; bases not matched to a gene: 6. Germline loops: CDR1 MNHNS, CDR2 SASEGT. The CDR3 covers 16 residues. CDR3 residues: CASSEVLGQASYEQYF. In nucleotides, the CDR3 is TGTGCCAGCAGTGAAGTCTTAGGACAGGCCTCCTACGAGCAGTACTTC.

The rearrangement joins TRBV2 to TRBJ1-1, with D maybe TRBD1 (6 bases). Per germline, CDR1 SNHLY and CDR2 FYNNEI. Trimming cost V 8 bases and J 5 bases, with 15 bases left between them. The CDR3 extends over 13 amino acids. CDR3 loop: CASRGGGRTEAFF. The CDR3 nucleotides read TGTGCCAGCCGCGGCGGGGGCAGGACTGAAGCTTTCTTT. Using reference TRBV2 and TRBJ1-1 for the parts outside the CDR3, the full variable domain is EPEVTQTPSHQVTQMGQEVILRCVPISNHLYFYWYRQILGQKVEFLVSFYNNEISEKSEIFDDQFSVERPDGSNFTLKIRSTKLEDSAMYFCASRGGGRTEAFFGQGTRLTVV.

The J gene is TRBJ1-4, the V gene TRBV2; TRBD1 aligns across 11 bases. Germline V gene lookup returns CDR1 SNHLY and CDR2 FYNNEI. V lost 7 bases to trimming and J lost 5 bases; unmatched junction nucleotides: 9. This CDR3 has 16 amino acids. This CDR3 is CASTGTGGYLNEKLFF. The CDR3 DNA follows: TGTGCCAGCACCGGGACAGGGGGTTATTTAAATGAAAAACTGTTTTTT.

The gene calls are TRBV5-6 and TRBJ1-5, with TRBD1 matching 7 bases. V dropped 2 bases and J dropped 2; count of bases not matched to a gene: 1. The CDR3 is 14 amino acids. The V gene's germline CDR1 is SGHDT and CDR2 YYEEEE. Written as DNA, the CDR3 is TGTGCCAGCAGCTTTGGACAGGGCAATCAGCCCCAGCATTTT. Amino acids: CASSFGQGNQPQHF.

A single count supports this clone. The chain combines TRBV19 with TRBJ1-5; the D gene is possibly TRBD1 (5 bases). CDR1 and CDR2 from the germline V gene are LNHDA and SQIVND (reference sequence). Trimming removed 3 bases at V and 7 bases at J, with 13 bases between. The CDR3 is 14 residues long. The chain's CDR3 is CASSIQQGQQPQHF. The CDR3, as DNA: TGTGCCAGTAGTATCCAGCAGGGTCAGCAGCCCCAGCATTTT.

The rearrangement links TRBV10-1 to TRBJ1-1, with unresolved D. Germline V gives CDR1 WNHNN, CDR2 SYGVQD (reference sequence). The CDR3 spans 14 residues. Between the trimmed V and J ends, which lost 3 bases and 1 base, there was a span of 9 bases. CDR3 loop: CASSETRKNTEAFF. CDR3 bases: TGCGCCAGCAGTGAAACACGTAAGAACACTGAAGCTTTCTTT.

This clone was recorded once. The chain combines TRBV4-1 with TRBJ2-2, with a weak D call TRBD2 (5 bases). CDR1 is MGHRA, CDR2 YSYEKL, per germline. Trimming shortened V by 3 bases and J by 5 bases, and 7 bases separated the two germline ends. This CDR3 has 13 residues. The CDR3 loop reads CASSHTGTGELFF. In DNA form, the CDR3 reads TGCGCCAGCAGCCATACGGGAACCGGGGAGCTGTTTTTT.

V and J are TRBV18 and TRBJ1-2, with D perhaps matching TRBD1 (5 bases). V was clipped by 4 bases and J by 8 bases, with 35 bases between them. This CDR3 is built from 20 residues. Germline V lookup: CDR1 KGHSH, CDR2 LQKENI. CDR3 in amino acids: CASSHWLARASLRRLGGYTF. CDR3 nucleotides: TGTGCCAGCTCACATTGGCTAGCCAGGGCCAGCCTGAGACGTCTAGGAGGCTACACCTTC.

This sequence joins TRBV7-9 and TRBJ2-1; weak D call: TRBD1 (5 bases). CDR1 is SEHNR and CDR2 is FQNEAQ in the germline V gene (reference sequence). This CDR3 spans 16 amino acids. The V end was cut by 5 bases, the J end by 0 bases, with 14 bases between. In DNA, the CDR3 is TGTGCCAGCAGCACAGGCACGGGCAGCTCCTACAATGAGCAGTTCTTC. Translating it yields CASSTGTGSSYNEQFF.

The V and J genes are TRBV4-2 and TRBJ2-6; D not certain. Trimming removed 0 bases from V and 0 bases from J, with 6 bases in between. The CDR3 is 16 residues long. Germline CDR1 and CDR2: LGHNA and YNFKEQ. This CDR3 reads CASSQDIGSGANVLTF. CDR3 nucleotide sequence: TGTGCCAGCAGCCAAGATATAGGCTCTGGGGCCAACGTCCTGACTTTC.

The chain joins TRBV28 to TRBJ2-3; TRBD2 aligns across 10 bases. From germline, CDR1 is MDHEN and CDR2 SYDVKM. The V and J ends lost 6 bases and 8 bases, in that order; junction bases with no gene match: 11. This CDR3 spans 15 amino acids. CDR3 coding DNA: TGTGCCAGCAGCCAGACTAGCGGGCTAGCGCGTACGCAGTATTTT. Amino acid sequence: CASSQTSGLARTQYF.

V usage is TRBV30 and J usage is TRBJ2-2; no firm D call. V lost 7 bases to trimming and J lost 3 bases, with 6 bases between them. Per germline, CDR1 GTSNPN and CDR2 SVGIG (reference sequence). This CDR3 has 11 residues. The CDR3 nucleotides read TGTGCCTACGTAGACACCGGGGAGCTGTTTTTT. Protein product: CAYVDTGELFF.

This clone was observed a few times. CDR3 DNA sequence: TGCAGTGCTAGAAGGATAACTGAAGCTTTCTTT. Its translation: CSARRITEAFF. The rearrangement joins TRBV20-1 to TRBJ1-1; D not resolved. V was clipped by 2 bases and J by 5 bases, with 6 bases between them. This CDR3 comprises 11 residues. Germline V gene data show CDR1 as DFQATT and CDR2 as SNEGSKA (reference sequence).

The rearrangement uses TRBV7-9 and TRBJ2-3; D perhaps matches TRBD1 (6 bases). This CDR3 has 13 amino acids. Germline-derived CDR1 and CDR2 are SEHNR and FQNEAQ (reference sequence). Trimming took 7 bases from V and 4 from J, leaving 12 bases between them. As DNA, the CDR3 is TGTGCCAGCAATACAGGGTTCGCAGATACGCAGTATTTT. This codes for CASNTGFADTQYF.

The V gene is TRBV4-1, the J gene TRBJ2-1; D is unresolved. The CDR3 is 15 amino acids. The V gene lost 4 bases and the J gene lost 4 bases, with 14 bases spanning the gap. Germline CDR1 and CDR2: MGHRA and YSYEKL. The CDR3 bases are TGCGCCAGCAGCCCCACTCAAGGGATTTACAATGAGCAGTTCTTC. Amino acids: CASSPTQGIYNEQFF.

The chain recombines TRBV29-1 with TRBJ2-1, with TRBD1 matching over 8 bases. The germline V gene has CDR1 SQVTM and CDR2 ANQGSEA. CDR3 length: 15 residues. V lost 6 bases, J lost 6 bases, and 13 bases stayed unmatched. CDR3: CSVQTPGQARNEQFF. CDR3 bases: TGCAGCGTCCAAACCCCGGGACAGGCTCGCAATGAGCAGTTCTTC.

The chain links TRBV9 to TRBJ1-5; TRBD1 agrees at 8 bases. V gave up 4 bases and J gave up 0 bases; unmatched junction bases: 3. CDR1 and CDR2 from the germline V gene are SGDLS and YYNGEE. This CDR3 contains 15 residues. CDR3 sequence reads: CASSPGTGSNQPQHF. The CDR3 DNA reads TGTGCCAGCAGCCCCGGGACAGGTAGCAATCAGCCCCAGCATTTT. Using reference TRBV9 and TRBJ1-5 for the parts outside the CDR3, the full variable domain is DSGVTQTPKHLITATGQRVTLRCSPRSGDLSVYWYQQSLDQGLQFLIQYYNGEERAKGNILERFSAQQFPDLHSELNLSSLELGDSALYFCASSPGTGSNQPQHFGDGTRLSIL.